Shown below are 9 T cell receptor beta chains from a single sample sequenced in a study of sequential checkpoint blockade in melanoma. Measured with immunoSEQ multiplex PCR; TCRdb has only the in-frame clones, and not every one. The sample includes more than 1,500 clones, roughly 25% of them seen just once. Treatment: randomized to nivolumab then ipilimumab (arm A) or the reverse (arm B). This specimen consisted of tumor tissue (inferred from file names), obtained from a patient given nivolumab and ipilimumab in sequence. These TCRs come from a human donor with melanoma.

The V call is TRBV6-8, the J call TRBJ2-2; 8 positions agree with TRBD1. In germline, CDR1 is MNHGY, CDR2 SAAAGT. J gave up 8 bases and V 9 bases, and 11 bases lay outside the gene matches. The CDR3 totals 14 residues. The DNA for the CDR3 is TGTGCCAGTCGGGACAGGCCGAGTGGGGGGGAGCTGTTTTTT. Translation: CASRDRPSGGELFF.

This clone was recorded once. The V and J genes are TRBV19 and TRBJ2-2, with no clear D. The CDR3 consists of 12 residues. Germline V gene lookup returns CDR1 LNHDA and CDR2 SQIVND (reference sequence). With 7 bases removed from V and 3 bases from J, the gap between germline ends came to 6 bases. In nucleotides, the CDR3 is TGTGCCAGTATCCAGTACACCGGGGAGCTGTTTTTT. It encodes CASIQYTGELFF.

This sequence joins TRBV29-1 and TRBJ2-3; D gene unclear. CDR1 and CDR2 from the germline V gene are SQVTM and ANQGSEA. The CDR3 has 14 residues. Trimming removed 7 bases at V and 2 bases at J, with 16 bases between. CDR3 protein: CSAGGNPTTDTQYF. CDR3 in DNA: TGCAGCGCGGGCGGCAATCCCACCACAGATACGCAGTATTTT.

The chain links TRBV5-1 to TRBJ2-7; D gene unclear. The germline V and J ends were trimmed by 1 base and 3 bases, with 14 bases remaining between them. The CDR3 sequence is 15 residues long. Germline-derived CDR1 and CDR2 are SGHRS and YFSETQ. The CDR3 spells CASSLMWAGDYEQYF. The CDR3 DNA reads TGCGCCAGCAGCTTGATGTGGGCAGGTGACTACGAGCAGTACTTC.

The genes are TRBV5-1 and TRBJ2-4, with 13 bases lining up with TRBD2. The CDR3 spans 14 residues. Germline-derived CDR1 and CDR2 are SGHRS and YFSETQ. J lost 7 bases, V lost 4 bases, and 2 bases had no gene match. The CDR3 reads CASSPGLAGNIQYF. The DNA of the CDR3 is TGCGCCAGCAGCCCGGGACTAGCGGGGAACATTCAGTACTTC.

Many counts were recorded for this clone. The chain recombines TRBV11-3 with TRBJ2-5; no clear D gene. Germline V gives CDR1 SGHNT, CDR2 YENEEA. Trimming removed 0 bases at V and 5 bases at J, with 13 bases between. CDR3 size: 15 residues. The CDR3 sequence is CASSLDYMRSETQYF. As DNA, the CDR3 is TGTGCCAGCAGCTTAGATTATATGAGGTCGGAGACCCAGTACTTC.

This clone has just a few counts. V usage is TRBV6-8 and J usage is TRBJ2-7; no clear D gene. From germline, CDR1 is MNHGY and CDR2 SAAAGT. V lost 6 bases and J 2 bases, leaving 8 bases between the germline ends. The CDR3 covers 12 residues. As DNA, the CDR3 is TGTGCCAGCAGGGACGGCGCCTACGAGCAGTACTTC. Encoded protein: CASRDGAYEQYF.

This clone was observed a few times. The chain has TRBV15 and TRBJ1-4, with TRBD1 as a possible D gene (5 bases). The germline V gene encodes CDR1 LNHNV and CDR2 YYDKDF (reference sequence). This CDR3 has 16 amino acids. The V and J ends lost 1 base and 13 bases respectively, with 22 bases between them. CDR3 coding DNA: TGTGCCACCAGCAGAGGCAATCACCAGGGTGGAAAATCACTGTTTTTT. The encoded protein is CATSRGNHQGGKSLFF.

Relative to its sample, this clone is medium-sized. This chain uses TRBV10-3 with TRBJ1-2; D ambiguous. The CDR3 extends over 14 amino acids. With 0 bases removed from V and 0 bases from J, the gap between germline ends came to 5 bases. CDR1 and CDR2 (germline): ENHRY, SYGVKD. The CDR3 sequence is CAISESTPNYGYTF. The CDR3, as DNA: TGTGCCATCAGTGAGTCGACACCTAACTATGGCTACACCTTC.